These 2 T cell receptor beta chains were sequenced from one sample in a study of blood T cell repertoires in COVID-19. Only in-frame clones appear in the TCRdb table, and some are missing; sequencing was by immunoSEQ multiplex PCR. The profile covers 130,000 to 150,000 clones, with roughly 81% appearing a single time and approximately 8.4% taken by the ten largest. The sample comprised peripheral blood. These receptors all come from a human donor with acute or convalescent COVID-19. The donor label of this sample is uncertain.

This chain links TRBV10-1 with TRBJ2-7; possible D gene TRBD1, 6 bases. This CDR3 region has 13 residues. Germline CDR1 and CDR2: WNHNN and SYGVQD (reference sequence). V dropped 8 bases and J dropped 7 bases, with 18 bases sitting between them. CDR3 sequence: CASLGTPEREQYV. Here the CDR3 DNA reads TGCGCCAGCCTCGGGACACCTGAGAGGGAGCAGTACGTC.

This clone was found once. This chain links TRBV6-5 with TRBJ1-1, with D possibly being TRBD1 (5 bases). V was clipped by 6 bases and J by 4 bases, with 12 bases between them. Germline CDR1 MNHEY, CDR2 SVGAGI. The CDR3 sequence is 13 residues long. Here the CDR3 DNA reads TGTGCCAGCAGGTCCCGGGGGGGCACTGAAGCTTTCTTT. Encoded protein: CASRSRGGTEAFF.